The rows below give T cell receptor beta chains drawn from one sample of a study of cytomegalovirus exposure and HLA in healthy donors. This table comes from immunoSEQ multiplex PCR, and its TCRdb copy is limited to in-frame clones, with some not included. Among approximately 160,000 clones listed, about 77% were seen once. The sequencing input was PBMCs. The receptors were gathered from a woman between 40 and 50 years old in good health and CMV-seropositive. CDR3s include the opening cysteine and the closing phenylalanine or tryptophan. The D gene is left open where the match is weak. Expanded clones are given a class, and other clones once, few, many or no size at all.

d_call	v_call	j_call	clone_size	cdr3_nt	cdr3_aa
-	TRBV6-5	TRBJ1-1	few	TGTGCCAGCAGTTACGCAGGCCCTAATGAAGCTTTCTTT	CASSYAGPNEAFF
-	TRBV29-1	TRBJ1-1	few	TGCAGCGTCACAGGGAACACTGAAGCTTTCTTT	CSVTGNTEAFF
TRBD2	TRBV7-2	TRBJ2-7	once	TGTGCCAGCAGCTTAGTCTCCGGCGGGGGGCCGGAGTACGAGCAGTACTTC	CASSLVSGGGPEYEQYF
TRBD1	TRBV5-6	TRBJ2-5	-	TGTGCCAGCACCACCCCGAATTACAGGGGCCAAGAGACCCAGTACTTC	CASTTPNYRGQETQYF
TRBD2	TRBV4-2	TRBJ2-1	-	TGTGCCAGCAGCCAAGTTGAGTGGACTAGCGGGAGTATTGAGCAGTTCTTC	CASSQVEWTSGSIEQFF
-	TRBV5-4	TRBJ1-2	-	TGTGCCAGCAGCTGGATAGACAGTGACGGGGGCTACACCTTC	CASSWIDSDGGYTF
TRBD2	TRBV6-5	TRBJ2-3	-	TGTGCCAGCAGACTTAGCGGGGGGCTCACAGATACGCAGTATTTT	CASRLSGGLTDTQYF
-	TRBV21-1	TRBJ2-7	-	TGTGCCAGCCCGATACAGGGGACCTCCTACGAGCAGTACTTC	CASPIQGTSYEQYF
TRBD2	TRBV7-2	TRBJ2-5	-	TGTGCCAGCAGCTTAGGGTCAGCGGGGGGGCTGGAGACCCAGTACTTC	CASSLGSAGGLETQYF
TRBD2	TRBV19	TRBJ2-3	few	TGTGCCAGTAGTATCTTCGCGGGAGGGCTGGATACGCAGTATTTT	CASSIFAGGLDTQYF
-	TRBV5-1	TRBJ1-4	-	TGCGCCAGCAGCTTGGTTGGCGAGGCTAATGAAAAACTGTTTTTT	CASSLVGEANEKLFF
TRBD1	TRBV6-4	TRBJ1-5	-	TGTGCCAGCAGAGTCCCGGGACAGCCTTTCCCAGGCAATCAGCCCCAGCATTTT	CASRVPGQPFPGNQPQHF
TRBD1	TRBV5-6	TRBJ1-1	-	TGTGCCAGCAGCCTGGACAGGGGTTCGGGTTTGAACACTGAAGCTTTCTTT	CASSLDRGSGLNTEAFF
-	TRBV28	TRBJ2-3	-	TGTGCCGTCAGGAGGGGGGGAAACACAGATACGCAGTATTTT	CAVRRGGNTDTQYF
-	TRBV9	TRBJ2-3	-	TGTGCCAGCAGCTCGGGACGGGAGCCAGATACGCAGTATTTT	CASSSGREPDTQYF
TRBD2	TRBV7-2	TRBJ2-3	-	TGTGCCAGCAGCTTATTTGCTAGCGGGGGGAAAACAGATACGCAGTATTTT	CASSLFASGGKTDTQYF
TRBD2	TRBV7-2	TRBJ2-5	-	TGTGCCAGCAGCTTAGCGCGGGAGGTCCAAGAGACCCAGTACTTC	CASSLAREVQETQYF
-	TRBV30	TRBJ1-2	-	TGTGCCTGGAATGACGGGGGGCTAGACTATGGCTACACCTTC	CAWNDGGLDYGYTF
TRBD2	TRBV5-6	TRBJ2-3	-	TGTGCCAGCAGTGCCGGACTAGCGGGGGCCACAGATACGCAGTATTTT	CASSAGLAGATDTQYF
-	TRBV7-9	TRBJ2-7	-	TGTGCCAGCAGCGGCGGGGTCTACGAGCAGTACTTC	CASSGGVYEQYF
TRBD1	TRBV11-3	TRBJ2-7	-	TGTGCCAGCAGCTTAGAACAGGGGGCTTATTCCTACGAGCAGTACTTC	CASSLEQGAYSYEQYF
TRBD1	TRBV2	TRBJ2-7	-	TGTGCCAGCAGTGAGTTGACAGGGAACATCTACGAGCAGTACTTC	CASSELTGNIYEQYF
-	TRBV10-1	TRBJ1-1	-	TGCGCCAGCAGTGTCTCTAGAGGGGGGGCGCCGACTGAAGCTTTCTTT	CASSVSRGGAPTEAFF
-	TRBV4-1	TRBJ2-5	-	TGCGCCAGCAGCATGGGCCCCCAAGAGACCCAGTACTTC	CASSMGPQETQYF
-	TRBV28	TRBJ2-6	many	TGTGCCAGCAGTCCTTCCTCAGGGGAAACTGGGGCCAACGTCCTGACTTTC	CASSPSSGETGANVLTF
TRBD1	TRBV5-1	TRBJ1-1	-	TGCGCCAGCGGGAAACAGGGGCTGAACACTGAAGCTTTCTTT	CASGKQGLNTEAFF
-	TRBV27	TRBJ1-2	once	TGTGCCAGCAGTTCCGAAAGGGGGTATGGCTACACCTTC	CASSSERGYGYTF
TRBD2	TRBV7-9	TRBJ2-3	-	TGTTCCAGCAGCTTGGACGAGACTAGCATCTTCCCAGATACGCAGTATTTT	CSSSLDETSIFPDTQYF
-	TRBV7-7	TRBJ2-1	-	TGTGCCAGCAGCTTGGGTAGGGGAACCAATGAGCAGTTCTTC	CASSLGRGTNEQFF
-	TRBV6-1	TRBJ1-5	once	TGTGCCAGCAGTGGGGAGATGGTCGGAAGCGATCAGCCCCAGCATTTT	CASSGEMVGSDQPQHF
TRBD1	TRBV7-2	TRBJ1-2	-	TGTGCCAGCAGCCGGGACAGGGGGGACTATGGCTACACCTTC	CASSRDRGDYGYTF
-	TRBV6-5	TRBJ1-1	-	TGTGCCAGCAGCGCGAGGGAGGGGACCACTGAAGCTTTCTTT	CASSAREGTTEAFF
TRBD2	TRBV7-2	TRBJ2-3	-	TGTGCCAGCAGCTTAAGTTTAACTAGCGGGGTTAGTAGCGCAGATACGCAGTATTTT	CASSLSLTSGVSSADTQYF
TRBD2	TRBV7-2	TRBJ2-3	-	TGTGCCAGCAGCTTGGGGACTAGCGGTCCCGCCTTCCTGTATTTT	CASSLGTSGPAFLYF
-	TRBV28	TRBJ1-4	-	TGTGCCAGCAGTTTAAGTTCCCGGGGTCGTGAAAAACTGTTTTTT	CASSLSSRGREKLFF
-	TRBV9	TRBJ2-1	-	TGTGCCAGCAGCGTAGAGCCAGGGGCTCTATCCAATGAGCAGTTCTTC	CASSVEPGALSNEQFF
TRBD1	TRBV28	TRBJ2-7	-	TGTGCCAGCAGTGGGTCGACAGGGGCTGGGATTTACGAGCAGTACTTC	CASSGSTGAGIYEQYF
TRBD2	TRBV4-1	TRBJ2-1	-	TGCGCCAGCAGCCCGGCGGGACTACTAAGTGCCAATGAGCAGTTCTTC	CASSPAGLLSANEQFF
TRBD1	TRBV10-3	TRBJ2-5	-	TGTGCCACCAAACAGGGGGCGATTGAAGAGACCCAGTACTTC	CATKQGAIEETQYF
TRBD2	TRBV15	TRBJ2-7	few	TGTGCCACCAGCAACCCCGGGGGGGAGCAGTACTTC	CATSNPGGEQYF
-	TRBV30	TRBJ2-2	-	TGTGCTCTAGATACCGGGGAGCTGTTTTTT	CALDTGELFF
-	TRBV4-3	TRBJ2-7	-	TGCGCCAGCAGCCAAGATTGGCGCGGGGTAGGAGAGCAGTACTTC	CASSQDWRGVGEQYF
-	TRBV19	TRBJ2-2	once	TGTGCCAGTAGTTACGGGGTTAATAGTTTCGCCGGGGAGCTGTTTTTT	CASSYGVNSFAGELFF
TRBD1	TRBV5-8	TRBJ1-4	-	TGTGCCAGCAGCTTTCGGAAGGCAGGGGGAAAGGAAAGACTGTTTTTT	CASSFRKAGGKERLFF
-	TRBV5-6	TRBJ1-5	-	TGTGCCAGCAGCGCTTCCGGGGTCTATCAGCCCCAGCATTTT	CASSASGVYQPQHF
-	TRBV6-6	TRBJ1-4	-	TGTGCCAGCAGCCGAACAGGAACTAATGAAAAACTGTTTTTT	CASSRTGTNEKLFF
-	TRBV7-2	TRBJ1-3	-	TGTGCCAGCAGCCCGTCAGGGATTGGTGACACCATATATTTT	CASSPSGIGDTIYF
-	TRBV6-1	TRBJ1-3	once	TGTGCCAGCACCTCCTACCCCGTCTCAGGAAACACCATATATTTT	CASTSYPVSGNTIYF
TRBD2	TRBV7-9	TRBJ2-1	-	TGTGCCAGCAGCCGTCCGGGACTAGAATTTGGTGAGCAGTTCTTC	CASSRPGLEFGEQFF
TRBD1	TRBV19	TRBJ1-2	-	TGTGCCAGTAGTACTGGGGACAGGGGGCTTAACTATGGCTACACCTTC	CASSTGDRGLNYGYTF
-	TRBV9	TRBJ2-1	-	TGTGCCAGCAGCGTAGGGGGACTCCTCTACAATGAGCAGTTCTTC	CASSVGGLLYNEQFF
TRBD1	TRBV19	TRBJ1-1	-	TGTGCCAGTAACCTGGGGACAGAGGGGTTCATGAACACTGAAGCTTTCTTT	CASNLGTEGFMNTEAFF
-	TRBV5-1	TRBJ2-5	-	TGCGCCAGCAGCTTGGGGTCGGGGGTAGAGACCCAGTACTTC	CASSLGSGVETQYF
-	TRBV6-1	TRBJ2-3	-	TGTGCCAGCAGTGAGGCCCGTACGCAGTATTTT	CASSEARTQYF
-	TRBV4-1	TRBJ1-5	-	TGCGCCAGCAGCCAAATTCCCCGGGACAAGAATAGCAATCAGCCCCAGCATTTT	CASSQIPRDKNSNQPQHF
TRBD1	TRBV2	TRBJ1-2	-	TGTGCCAGCAGTGAATCGGGCAGGGGGAGCTATGGCTACACCTTC	CASSESGRGSYGYTF